This TCR beta chain was obtained from a study of T cell responses to AZD1222 COVID-19 vaccine. Study summary: Second doses that came at about 4 or about 12 weeks were put together. Regarding the study as a whole: None of the repertoires were sampled until the peak T cell response had passed. Most donors were white British, females outnumbered males, and clonal diversity was possibly underestimated. Close to half of spike-specific TCRs reportedly recognize unmutated variant regions.

With respect to this clone: What it binds is not known.

This CDR3 spans 14 amino acids. The V and J ends lost 6 bases and 7 bases, in that order; junction bases with no gene match: 9. Germline-derived CDR1 and CDR2 are MNHEY and SMNVEV (reference sequence). Produced via immunoSEQ multiplex PCR; TCRdb's table is partial and in-frame only. The table includes roughly 60,000 clones, 70% to 90% detected once. The source was peripheral blood, collected on day 0 of AZD1222 vaccination. The receptor comes from an adult in good health. The rearrangement links TRBV27 to TRBJ1-2, with TRBD1 identical over 9 bases. CDR3 region: CASRLQGAHGGYTF. In DNA, the CDR3 is TGTGCCAGCAGATTACAGGGGGCTCACGGTGGCTACACCTTC.